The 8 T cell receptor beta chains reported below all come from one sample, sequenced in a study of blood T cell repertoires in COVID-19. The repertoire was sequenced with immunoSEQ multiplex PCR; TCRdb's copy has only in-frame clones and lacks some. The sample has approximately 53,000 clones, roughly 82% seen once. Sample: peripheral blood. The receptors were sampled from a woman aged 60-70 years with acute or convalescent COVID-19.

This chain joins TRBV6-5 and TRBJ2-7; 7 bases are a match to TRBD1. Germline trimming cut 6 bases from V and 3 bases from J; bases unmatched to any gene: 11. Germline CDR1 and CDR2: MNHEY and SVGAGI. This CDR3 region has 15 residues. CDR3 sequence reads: CASSYNRGPGYEQYF. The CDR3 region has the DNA TGTGCCAGCAGCTATAACAGGGGTCCCGGCTACGAGCAGTACTTC.

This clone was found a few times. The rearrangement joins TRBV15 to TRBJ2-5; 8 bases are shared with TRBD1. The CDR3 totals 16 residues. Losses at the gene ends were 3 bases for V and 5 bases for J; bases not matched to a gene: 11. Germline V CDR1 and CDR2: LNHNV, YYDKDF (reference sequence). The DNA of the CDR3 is TGTGCCACCAGCAGGAAAACTGGACAGGGATTGGAGACCCAGTACTTC. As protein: CATSRKTGQGLETQYF.

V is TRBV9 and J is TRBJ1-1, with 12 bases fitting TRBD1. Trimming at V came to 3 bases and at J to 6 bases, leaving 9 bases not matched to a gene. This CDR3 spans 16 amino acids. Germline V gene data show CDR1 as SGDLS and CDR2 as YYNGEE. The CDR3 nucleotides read TGTGCCAGCAGCGCCGGGACAGGGGGCGCGAGCTCTGAAGCTTTCTTT. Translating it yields CASSAGTGGASSEAFF.

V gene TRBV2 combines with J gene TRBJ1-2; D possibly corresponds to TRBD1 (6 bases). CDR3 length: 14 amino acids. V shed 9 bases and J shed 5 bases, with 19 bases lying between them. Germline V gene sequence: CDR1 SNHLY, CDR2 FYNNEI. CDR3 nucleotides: TGTGCCAGGACAGATAAGACAGGCGTTTATGGCTACACCTTC. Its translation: CARTDKTGVYGYTF.

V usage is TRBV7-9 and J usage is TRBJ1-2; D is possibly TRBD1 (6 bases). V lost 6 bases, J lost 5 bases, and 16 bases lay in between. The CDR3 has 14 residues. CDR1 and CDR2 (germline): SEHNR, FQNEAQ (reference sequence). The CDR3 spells CASSPDSRAYGYTF. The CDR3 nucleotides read TGTGCCAGCAGTCCGGACAGTAGGGCTTATGGCTACACCTTC.

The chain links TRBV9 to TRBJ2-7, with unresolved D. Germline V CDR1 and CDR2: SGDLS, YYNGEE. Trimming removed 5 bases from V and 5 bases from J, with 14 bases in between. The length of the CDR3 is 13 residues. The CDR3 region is CASSTGTLHEQYF. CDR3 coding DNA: TGTGCCAGCAGTACGGGTACCCTGCACGAGCAGTACTTC.

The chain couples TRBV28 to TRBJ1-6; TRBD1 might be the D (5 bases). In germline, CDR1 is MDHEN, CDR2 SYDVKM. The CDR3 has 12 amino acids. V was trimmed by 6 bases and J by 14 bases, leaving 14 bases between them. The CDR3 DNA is TGTGCCAGCAGGGCCCCCGGGGGGTCCCTCCACTTT. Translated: CASRAPGGSLHF.

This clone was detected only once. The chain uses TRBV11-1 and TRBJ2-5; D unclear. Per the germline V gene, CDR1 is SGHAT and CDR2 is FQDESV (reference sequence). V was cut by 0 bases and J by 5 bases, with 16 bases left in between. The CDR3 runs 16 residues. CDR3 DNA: TGTGCCAGCAGCTTAGCGCTGGCAGGTTCCCGGGAGACCCAGTACTTC. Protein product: CASSLALAGSRETQYF.